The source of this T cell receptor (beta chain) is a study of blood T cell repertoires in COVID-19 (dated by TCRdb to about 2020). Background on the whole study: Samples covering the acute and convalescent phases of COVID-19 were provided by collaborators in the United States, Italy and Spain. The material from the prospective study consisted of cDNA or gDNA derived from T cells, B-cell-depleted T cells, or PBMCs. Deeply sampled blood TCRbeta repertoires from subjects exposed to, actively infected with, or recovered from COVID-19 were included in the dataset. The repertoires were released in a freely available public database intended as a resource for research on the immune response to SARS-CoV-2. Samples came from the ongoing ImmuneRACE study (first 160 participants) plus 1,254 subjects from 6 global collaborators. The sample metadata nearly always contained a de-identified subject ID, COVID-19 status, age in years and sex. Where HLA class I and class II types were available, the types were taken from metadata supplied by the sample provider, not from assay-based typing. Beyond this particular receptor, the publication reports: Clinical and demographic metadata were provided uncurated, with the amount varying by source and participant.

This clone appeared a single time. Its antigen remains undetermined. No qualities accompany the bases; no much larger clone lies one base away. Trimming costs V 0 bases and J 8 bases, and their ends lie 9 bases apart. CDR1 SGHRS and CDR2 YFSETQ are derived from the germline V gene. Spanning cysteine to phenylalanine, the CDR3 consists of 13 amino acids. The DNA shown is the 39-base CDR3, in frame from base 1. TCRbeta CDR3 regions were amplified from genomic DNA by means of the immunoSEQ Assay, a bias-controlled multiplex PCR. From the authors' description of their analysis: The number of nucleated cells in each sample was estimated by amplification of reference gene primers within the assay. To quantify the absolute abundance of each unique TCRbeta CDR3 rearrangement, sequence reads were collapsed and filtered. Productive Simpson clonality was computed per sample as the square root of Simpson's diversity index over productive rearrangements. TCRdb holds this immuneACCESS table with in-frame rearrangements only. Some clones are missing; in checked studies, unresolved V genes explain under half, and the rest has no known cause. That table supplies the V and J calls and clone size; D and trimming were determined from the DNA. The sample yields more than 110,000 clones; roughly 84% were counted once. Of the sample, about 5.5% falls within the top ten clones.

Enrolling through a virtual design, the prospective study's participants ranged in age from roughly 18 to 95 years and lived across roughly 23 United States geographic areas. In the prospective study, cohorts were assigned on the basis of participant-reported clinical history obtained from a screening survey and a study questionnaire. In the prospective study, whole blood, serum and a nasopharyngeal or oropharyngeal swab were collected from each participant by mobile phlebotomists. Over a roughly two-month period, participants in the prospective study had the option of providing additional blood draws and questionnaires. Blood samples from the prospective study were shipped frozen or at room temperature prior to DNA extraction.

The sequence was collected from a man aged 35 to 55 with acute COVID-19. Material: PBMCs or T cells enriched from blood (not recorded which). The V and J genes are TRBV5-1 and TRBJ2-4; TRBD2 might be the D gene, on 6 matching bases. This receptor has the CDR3 CASSLGRADIQYF. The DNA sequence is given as TGCGCCAGCAGCTTGGGGAGGGCGGACATTCAGTACTTC. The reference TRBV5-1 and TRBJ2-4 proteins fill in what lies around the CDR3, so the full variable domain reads KAGVTQTPRYLIKTRGQQVTLSCSPISGHRSVSWYQQTPGQGLQFLFEYFSETQRNKGNFPGRFSGRQFSNSRSEMNVSTLELGDSALYLCASSLGRADIQYFGAGTRLSVL.